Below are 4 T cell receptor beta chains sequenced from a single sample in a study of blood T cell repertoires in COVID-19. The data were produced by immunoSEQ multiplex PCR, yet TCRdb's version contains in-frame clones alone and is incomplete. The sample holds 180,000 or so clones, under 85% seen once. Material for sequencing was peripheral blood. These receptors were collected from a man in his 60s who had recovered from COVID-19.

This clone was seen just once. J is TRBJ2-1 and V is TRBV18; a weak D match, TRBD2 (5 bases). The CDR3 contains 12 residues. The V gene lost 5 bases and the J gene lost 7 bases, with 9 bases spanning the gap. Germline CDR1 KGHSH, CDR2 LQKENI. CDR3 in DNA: TGTGCCAGCTCAATGAGGGAAAATGAGCAGTTCTTC. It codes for CASSMRENEQFF. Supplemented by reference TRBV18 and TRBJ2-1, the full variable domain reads NAGVMQNPRHLVRRRGQEARLRCSPMKGHSHVYWYRQLPEEGLKFMVYLQKENIIDESGMPKERFSAEFPKEGPSILRIQQVVRGDSAAYFCASSMRENEQFFGPGTRLTVL.

The chain's CDR3 is CASSPGGKGQETQYF. In DNA form, the CDR3 reads TGCGCCAGCAGCCCCGGGGGGAAAGGACAAGAGACCCAGTACTTC. V is TRBV4-1 and J is TRBJ2-5; TRBD2 aligns across 7 bases. The germline gives CDR1 MGHRA, CDR2 YSYEKL. The trim removed 4 bases at V and 2 bases at J, leaving 7 bases unmatched. This CDR3 comprises 15 residues.

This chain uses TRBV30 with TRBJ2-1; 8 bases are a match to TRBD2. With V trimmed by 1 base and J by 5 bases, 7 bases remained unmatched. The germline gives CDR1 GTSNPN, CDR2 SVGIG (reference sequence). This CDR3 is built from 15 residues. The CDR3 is CAWSGGLGADNEQFF. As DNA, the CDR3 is TGTGCCTGGAGTGGGGGACTAGGCGCGGACAATGAGCAGTTCTTC.

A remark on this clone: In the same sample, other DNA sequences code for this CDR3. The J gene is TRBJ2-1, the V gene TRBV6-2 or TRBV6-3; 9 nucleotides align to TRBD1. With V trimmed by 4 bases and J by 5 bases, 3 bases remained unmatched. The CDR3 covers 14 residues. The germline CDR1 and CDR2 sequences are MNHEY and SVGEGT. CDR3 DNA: TGTGCCAGCAGTTTACAGGGGGCTCACAATGAGCAGTTCTTC. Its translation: CASSLQGAHNEQFF.